This T cell receptor beta chain was sequenced for a study of blood T cell repertoires in COVID-19. Enrollment of patients from Seattle took place during active infection, with longitudinal follow-up. This table comes from immunoSEQ multiplex PCR, and its TCRdb copy is limited to in-frame clones, with some not included. There are about 260,000 clones in the sample; roughly 86% occur only once, and roughly 12% lies in the top ten. Germline CDR1 MNHEY, CDR2 SVGAGI. This CDR3 is 15 amino acids long. With V trimmed by 5 bases and J by 9 bases, 12 bases remained unmatched. The chain is built from TRBV6-5 and TRBJ2-1; 8 bases are a match to TRBD1. Source material: peripheral blood. The sequence came from a woman in her 30s with COVID-19, enrolled during active disease. Written as DNA, the CDR3 is TGTGCCAGCAGTCCCCGTGACAGGGGCGCCGCTGAGCAGTTCTTC. Translated, it gives CASSPRDRGAAEQFF.